The 20 T cell receptor beta chains below come from one sample, sequenced in a study of OX40 agonist ivuxolimab in advanced cancers. Sequenced by immunoSEQ multiplex PCR; TCRdb stores in-frame clones only, minus some. The sample carries some 100,000 clones, under 90% recorded once. The source was CD4+ or CD8+ T cells sorted from blood, collected in a trial of the OX40 agonist ivuxolimab. The receptor source for this set is an adult with an advanced solid tumor such as melanoma, head and neck, liver or kidney cancer.

The chain links TRBV18 to TRBJ1-1; D not resolved. Germline loops: CDR1 KGHSH, CDR2 LQKENI. V was cut by 6 bases and J by 0 bases, with 8 bases left in between. The CDR3 runs 13 residues. This CDR3 reads CASSADMNTEAFF. The CDR3 nucleotides read TGTGCCAGCTCGGCAGATATGAACACTGAAGCTTTCTTT.

This chain connects TRBV7-3 to TRBJ1-2; a weak D match, TRBD1 (5 bases). CDR1 and CDR2 from the germline V gene are SGHTA and FQGTGA. The CDR3 has 13 residues. V was cut by 5 bases and J by 8 bases, with 15 bases left in between. CDR3 region: CASSPDGDGGYTF. CDR3 nucleotide sequence: TGTGCCAGCAGCCCCGATGGGGACGGGGGCTACACCTTC.

The genes are TRBV4-2 and TRBJ1-2; D remains unclear. There are 15 residues in the CDR3. Looked up from germline, CDR1 is LGHNA and CDR2 is YNFKEQ. Trimming left V 0 bases short and J 7 bases short, with 15 bases between. CDR3: CASSQDVTYGSGYTF. The CDR3, as DNA: TGTGCCAGCAGCCAAGATGTGACCTACGGCTCTGGCTACACCTTC.

V is TRBV9 and J is TRBJ2-2; either TRBD1 or TRBD2 may fit D (5 bases each). Germline V gives CDR1 SGDLS, CDR2 YYNGEE. The CDR3 extends over 15 amino acids. The germline V and J ends were trimmed by 0 bases and 1 base, with 7 bases remaining between them. CDR3 bases: TGTGCCAGCAGCGTAGGGGACCGGAACACCGGGGAGCTGTTTTTT. Its protein is CASSVGDRNTGELFF.

The gene calls are TRBV6-1 and TRBJ2-1; 10 nucleotides agree with TRBD1. The length of the CDR3 is 14 residues. Unmatched junction bases numbered 8, after V lost 6 bases and J lost 9 bases. In germline, CDR1 is MNHNS, CDR2 SASEGT. The CDR3 DNA reads as TGTGCCAGCAGCGACCCGACAGGGGGCTTTGAGCAGTTCTTC. Encoded protein: CASSDPTGGFEQFF.

The chain uses TRBV5-4 and TRBJ2-1; 9 bases match TRBD1. The CDR3 totals 15 residues. Per germline, CDR1 SGHNT and CDR2 YYREEE (reference sequence). Trimming took 4 bases from V and 1 from J; bases not matched to a gene: 3. The CDR3 here is CASSEGTGSYNEQFF. DNA for the CDR3: TGTGCCAGCAGCGAAGGGACAGGGTCCTACAATGAGCAGTTCTTC.

This clone came up a few times. The gene calls are TRBV10-3 and TRBJ1-4, with a tentative D call TRBD1 (5 bases). The germline CDR1 and CDR2 sequences are ENHRY and SYGVKD. This CDR3 is 14 amino acids long. V lost 2 bases, J lost 5 bases, and 9 bases lay in between. CDR3 loop: CAISERGANEKLFF. CDR3 bases: TGTGCCATCAGTGAGAGGGGAGCCAATGAAAAACTGTTTTTT.

Here the CDR3 DNA reads TGTGCCAGCAGCCAGGGCGTAGCGGGACAGGGGGATGAGCAGTTCTTC. Protein sequence: CASSQGVAGQGDEQFF. The V call is TRBV11-1, the J call TRBJ2-1; 11 positions match TRBD1. CDR1 and CDR2 from the germline V gene are SGHAT and FQDESV (reference sequence). Trimming cost V 5 bases and J 8 bases; bases outside gene matches: 11. The length of the CDR3 is 16 residues.

The chain carries TRBV5-4 and TRBJ1-4, with D possibly matching TRBD1 (5 bases). This CDR3 has 14 amino acids. The germline CDR1 and CDR2 sequences are SGHNT and YYREEE (reference sequence). Trimming stripped 0 bases from V and 8 bases from J, with 11 bases between. The CDR3: CASSLAGLGEKLFF. DNA of the CDR3: TGTGCCAGCAGCTTGGCGGGGCTAGGAGAAAAACTGTTTTTT.

The V gene is TRBV2, the J gene TRBJ1-2; TRBD1 might be the D (6 bases). Germline-derived CDR1 and CDR2 are SNHLY and FYNNEI. V lost 6 bases and J 4 bases, leaving 15 bases between the germline ends. CDR3 length: 14 residues. The CDR3 loop reads CASSLQGPIYGYTF. The CDR3, as DNA: TGTGCCAGCAGCTTACAGGGCCCTATCTATGGCTACACCTTC.

The chain couples TRBV5-5 to TRBJ1-5; 8 positions match TRBD1. V was clipped by 0 bases and J by 8 bases; unmatched bases: 7. CDR1 is SGHKS and CDR2 is YYEKEE in the germline V gene (reference sequence). The CDR3 covers 15 residues. The CDR3 sequence: CASSLVDRVSEPQHF. CDR3 bases: TGTGCCAGCAGCTTGGTGGACAGGGTGAGTGAGCCCCAGCATTTT.

The J gene is TRBJ2-5, the V gene TRBV19, with TRBD1 matching 9 bases. J was trimmed by 5 bases and V by 4 bases; bases with no gene match: 8. The length of the CDR3 is 15 residues. Germline lookup yields CDR1 LNHDA and CDR2 SQIVND (reference sequence). The CDR3 coding sequence is TGTGCCAGTAGTAGGCCGGGACAGGGTCGGGAGACCCAGTACTTC. Its translation: CASSRPGQGRETQYF.

This chain connects TRBV2 to TRBJ1-6; 10 bases fit TRBD1. V trimming: 6 bases; J trimming: 10 bases; junction bases outside the gene matches: 9. The germline V gene has CDR1 SNHLY and CDR2 FYNNEI. This CDR3 has 15 residues. CDR3 sequence (DNA): TGTGCCAGCAGGGATTACCGGGACAGGGGCTCACCCCTCCACTTT. This sequence encodes CASRDYRDRGSPLHF.

Comments on this clone: At the DNA level, this CDR3 is encoded by other sequences in the same sample as well. The rearrangement links TRBV28 to TRBJ1-5; D possibly corresponds to TRBD1 (5 bases). Per the germline V gene, CDR1 is MDHEN and CDR2 is SYDVKM. Trimming took 4 bases from V and 4 from J, leaving 11 bases between them. This CDR3 has 14 amino acids. Written as DNA, the CDR3 is TGTGCCAGCAGTTCTGGGGCGAGTAATCAGCCCCAGCATTTT. It encodes CASSSGASNQPQHF. The full variable domain, rest sourced from reference TRBV28 and TRBJ1-5, is DVKVTQSSRYLVKRTGEKVFLECVQDMDHENMFWYRQDPGLGLRLIYFSYDVKMKEKGDIPEGYSVSREKKERFSLILESASTNQTSMYLCASSSGASNQPQHFGDGTRLSIL.

The chain carries TRBV7-9 and TRBJ2-4, with unresolved D. This CDR3 region has 12 residues. V gave up 0 bases and J gave up 8 bases, with 5 bases separating them. Germline V gene sequence: CDR1 SEHNR, CDR2 FQNEAQ (reference sequence). The CDR3 DNA reads as TGTGCCAGCAGCTTAGCAGGGTACATTCAGTACTTC. It is translated as CASSLAGYIQYF.

The J gene is TRBJ2-4, the V gene TRBV30, with 8 bases identical to TRBD1. After removal of 2 bases from V and 1 base from J, the junction contained 1 base not matched to a gene. Germline lookup yields CDR1 GTSNPN and CDR2 SVGIG (reference sequence). The CDR3 has 14 residues. The chain's CDR3 is CAWSRQGAKNIQYF. The CDR3 coding sequence is TGTGCCTGGAGTAGACAGGGGGCCAAAAACATTCAGTACTTC.

The chain recombines TRBV6-6 with TRBJ1-5, with TRBD1 matching over 9 bases. The CDR3 extends over 16 amino acids. V was pared by 6 bases and J by 3 bases, with 9 bases of the junction left unmatched. Germline values: CDR1 MNHNY, CDR2 SVGAGI (reference sequence). The CDR3 reads CASSPIGQGINQPQHF. The CDR3 DNA follows: TGTGCCAGCAGCCCAATCGGACAGGGGATCAATCAGCCCCAGCATTTT.

The CDR3 spells CASSRRDSNTEAFF. The CDR3 bases are TGTGCCAGCAGCCGCAGGGACAGCAACACTGAAGCTTTCTTT. The chain has TRBV7-2 and TRBJ1-1, with TRBD1 matching 7 bases. V lost 5 bases to trimming and J lost 2 bases; unmatched junction nucleotides: 5. The CDR3 totals 14 residues. Per germline, CDR1 SGHTA and CDR2 FQGNSA.

This chain uses TRBV7-6 with TRBJ2-1, with D possibly TRBD2 on 6 matching bases. The germline V gene encodes CDR1 SGHVS and CDR2 FNYEAQ. This CDR3 contains 13 residues. Trimming cost V 5 bases and J 9 bases, with 14 bases left between them. As DNA, the CDR3 is TGTGCCAGCAGCACCCGACTAGAGTCTGAGCAGTTCTTC. The encoded protein is CASSTRLESEQFF. The variable domain in full, with the rest retrieved from reference TRBV7-6 and TRBJ2-1, is GAGVSQSPRYKVTKRGQDVALRCDPISGHVSLYWYRQALGQGPEFLTYFNYEAQQDKSGLPNDRFSAERPEGSISTLTIQRTEQRDSAMYRCASSTRLESEQFFGPGTRLTVL.

The J gene is TRBJ1-6, the V gene TRBV7-2, with 9 bases that match TRBD1. The trim removed 5 bases at V and 11 bases at J, leaving 13 bases unmatched. CDR1 and CDR2 from the germline V gene are SGHTA and FQGNSA. This CDR3 spans 16 amino acids. CDR3 loop: CASSNSNRGQSAPLHF. Here the CDR3 DNA reads TGTGCCAGCAGCAATTCTAACAGGGGGCAGTCGGCACCCCTCCACTTT.